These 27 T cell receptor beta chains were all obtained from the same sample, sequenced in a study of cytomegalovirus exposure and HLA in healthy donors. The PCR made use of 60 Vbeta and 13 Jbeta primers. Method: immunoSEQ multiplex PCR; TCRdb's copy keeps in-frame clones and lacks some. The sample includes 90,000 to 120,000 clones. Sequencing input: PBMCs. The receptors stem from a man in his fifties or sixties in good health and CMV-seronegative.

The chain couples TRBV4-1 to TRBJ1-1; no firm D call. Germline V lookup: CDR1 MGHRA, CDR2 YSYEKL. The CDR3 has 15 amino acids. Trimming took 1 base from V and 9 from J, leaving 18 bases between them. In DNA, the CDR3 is TGCGCCAGCAGCCAAGCCCCTGTTGGGTCGACTCAAGCTTTCTTT. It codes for CASSQAPVGSTQAFF.

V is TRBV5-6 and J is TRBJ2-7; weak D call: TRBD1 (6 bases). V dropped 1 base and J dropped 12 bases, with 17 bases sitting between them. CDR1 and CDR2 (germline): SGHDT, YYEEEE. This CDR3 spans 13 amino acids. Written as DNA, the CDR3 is TGTGCCAGCAGCTTGATAACAGGGAGTTTGTCGTACTTC. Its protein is CASSLITGSLSYF.

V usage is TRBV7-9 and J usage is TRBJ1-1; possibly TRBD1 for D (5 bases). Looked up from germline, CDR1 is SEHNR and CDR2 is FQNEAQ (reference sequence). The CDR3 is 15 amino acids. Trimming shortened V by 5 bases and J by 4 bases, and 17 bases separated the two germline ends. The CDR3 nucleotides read TGTGCCAGCAGCCCAGTCCTTGGGGGAGGCACTGAAGCTTTCTTT. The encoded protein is CASSPVLGGGTEAFF.

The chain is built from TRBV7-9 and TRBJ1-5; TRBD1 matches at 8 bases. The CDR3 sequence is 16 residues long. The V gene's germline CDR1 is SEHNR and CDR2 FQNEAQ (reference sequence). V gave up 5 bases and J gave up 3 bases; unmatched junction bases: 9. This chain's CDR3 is CASSTGTGGINQPQHF. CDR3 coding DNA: TGTGCCAGCAGCACCGGCACAGGGGGTATCAATCAGCCCCAGCATTTT.

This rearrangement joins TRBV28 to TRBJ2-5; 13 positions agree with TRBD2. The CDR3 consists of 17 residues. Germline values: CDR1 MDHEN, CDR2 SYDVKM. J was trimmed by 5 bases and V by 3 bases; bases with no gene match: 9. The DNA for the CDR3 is TGTGCCAGCAGTTTCCAACTGACTAGCGGGGGGCTGGAGACCCAGTACTTC. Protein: CASSFQLTSGGLETQYF.

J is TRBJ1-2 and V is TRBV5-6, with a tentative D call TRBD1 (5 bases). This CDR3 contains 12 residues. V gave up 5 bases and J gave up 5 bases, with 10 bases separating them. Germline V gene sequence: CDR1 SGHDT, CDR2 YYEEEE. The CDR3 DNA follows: TGTGCCAGCAGTCCCGACAGATATGGCTACACCTTC. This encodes CASSPDRYGYTF.

CDR3 coding DNA: TGCGCCAGCAGCCAGAAGCGGGGGGGGAACACCGGGGAGCTGTTTTTT. Its protein product is CASSQKRGGNTGELFF. V and J are TRBV4-3 and TRBJ2-2; 10 positions match TRBD2. V was pared by 3 bases and J by 1 base, with 2 bases of the junction left unmatched. Germline CDR1 reads LGHNA; CDR2 reads YSLEER. The CDR3 has 16 residues.

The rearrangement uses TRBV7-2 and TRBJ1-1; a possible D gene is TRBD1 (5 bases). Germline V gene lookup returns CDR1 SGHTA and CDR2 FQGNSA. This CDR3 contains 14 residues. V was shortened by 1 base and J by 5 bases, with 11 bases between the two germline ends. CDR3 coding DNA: TGTGCCAGCAGCTTAGACCCCGGGGGGACTGAAGCTTTCTTT. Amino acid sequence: CASSLDPGGTEAFF.

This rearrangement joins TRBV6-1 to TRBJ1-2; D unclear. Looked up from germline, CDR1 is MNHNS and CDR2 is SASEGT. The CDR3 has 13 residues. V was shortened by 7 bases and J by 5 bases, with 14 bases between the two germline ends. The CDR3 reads CASTSREGYGYTF. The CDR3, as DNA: TGTGCCAGCACTAGTCGAGAGGGATATGGCTACACCTTC.

The CDR3 loop is CATSRDQGQETQYF. For the CDR3, the DNA is TGTGCCACCAGCAGAGACCAGGGGCAAGAGACCCAGTACTTC. The chain recombines TRBV15 with TRBJ2-5; a weak D match, TRBD1 (6 bases). Germline V gives CDR1 LNHNV, CDR2 YYDKDF (reference sequence). The CDR3 extends over 14 amino acids. V dropped 0 bases and J dropped 2 bases, with 7 bases sitting between them.

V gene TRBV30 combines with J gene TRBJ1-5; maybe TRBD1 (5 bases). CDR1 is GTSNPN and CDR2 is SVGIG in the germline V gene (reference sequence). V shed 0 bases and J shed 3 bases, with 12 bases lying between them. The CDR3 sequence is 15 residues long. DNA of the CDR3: TGTGCCTGGAGTGTAAGGGCAGGGAACAATCAGCCCCAGCATTTT. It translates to CAWSVRAGNNQPQHF. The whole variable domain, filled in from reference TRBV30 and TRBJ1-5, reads SQTIHQWPATLVQPVGSPLSLECTVEGTSNPNLYWYRQAAGRGLQLLFYSVGIGQISSEVPQNLSASRPQDRQFILSSKKLLLSDSGFYLCAWSVRAGNNQPQHFGDGTRLSIL.

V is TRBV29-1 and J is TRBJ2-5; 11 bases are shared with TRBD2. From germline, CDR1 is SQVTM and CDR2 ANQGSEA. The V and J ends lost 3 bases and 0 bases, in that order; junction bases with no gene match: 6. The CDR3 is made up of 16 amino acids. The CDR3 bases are TGCAGCGTTGATGGAACTAGCGGGGGCCACCAAGAGACCCAGTACTTC. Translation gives CSVDGTSGGHQETQYF.

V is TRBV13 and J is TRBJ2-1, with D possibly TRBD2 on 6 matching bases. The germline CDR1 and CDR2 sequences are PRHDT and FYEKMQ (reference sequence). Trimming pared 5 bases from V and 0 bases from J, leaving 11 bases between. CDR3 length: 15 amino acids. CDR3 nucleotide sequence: TGTGCCAGCAGCCGGCTAGCGACCTCCTACAATGAGCAGTTCTTC. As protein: CASSRLATSYNEQFF.

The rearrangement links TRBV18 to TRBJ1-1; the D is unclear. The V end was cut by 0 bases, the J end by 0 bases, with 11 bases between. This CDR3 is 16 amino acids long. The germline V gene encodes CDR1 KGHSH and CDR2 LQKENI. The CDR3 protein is CASSPPSQPMNTEAFF. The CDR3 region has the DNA TGTGCCAGCTCACCACCCTCGCAACCTATGAACACTGAAGCTTTCTTT.

The CDR3 loop is CSAPGIPEAFF. Written as DNA, the CDR3 is TGCAGTGCTCCAGGGATCCCTGAAGCTTTCTTT. The rearrangement links TRBV20-1 to TRBJ1-1; tentatively, D is TRBD1 (5 bases). CDR3 length: 11 amino acids. Per the germline V gene, CDR1 is DFQATT and CDR2 is SNEGSKA (reference sequence). V lost 5 bases to trimming and J lost 6 bases, with 10 bases between them.

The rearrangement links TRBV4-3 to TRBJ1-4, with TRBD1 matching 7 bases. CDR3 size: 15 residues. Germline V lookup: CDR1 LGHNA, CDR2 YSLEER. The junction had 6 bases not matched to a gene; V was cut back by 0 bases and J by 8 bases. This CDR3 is CASSQDRAGGEKLFF. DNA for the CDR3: TGCGCCAGCAGCCAAGATAGGGCAGGGGGAGAAAAACTGTTTTTT.

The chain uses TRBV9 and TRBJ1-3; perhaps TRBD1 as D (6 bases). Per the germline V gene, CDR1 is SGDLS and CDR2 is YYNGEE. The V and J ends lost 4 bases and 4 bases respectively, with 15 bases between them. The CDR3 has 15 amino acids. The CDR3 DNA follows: TGTGCCAGCAGCCCCGGGGGGGGGCGAGGAAACACCATATATTTT. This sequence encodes CASSPGGGRGNTIYF.

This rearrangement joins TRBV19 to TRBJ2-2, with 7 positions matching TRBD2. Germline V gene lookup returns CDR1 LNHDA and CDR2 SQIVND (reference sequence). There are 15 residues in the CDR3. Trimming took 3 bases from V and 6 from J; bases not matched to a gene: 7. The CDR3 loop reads CASSIVPAGAGELFF. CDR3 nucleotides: TGTGCCAGTAGTATTGTCCCGGCGGGGGCCGGGGAGCTGTTTTTT.

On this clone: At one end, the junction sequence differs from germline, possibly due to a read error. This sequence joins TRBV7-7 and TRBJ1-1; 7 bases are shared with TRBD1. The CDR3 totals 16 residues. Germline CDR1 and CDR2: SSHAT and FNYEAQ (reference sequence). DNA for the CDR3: TGTGCTAGCAGCCCATGGACAGGAGGGATGAACACTGAAGCTTTCTTT. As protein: CASSPWTGGMNTEAFF. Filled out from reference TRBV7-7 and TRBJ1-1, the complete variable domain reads GAGVSQSPRYKVTKRGQDVTLRCDPISSHATLYWYQQALGQGPEFLTYFNYEAQPDKSGLPSDRFSAERPEGSISTLTIQRTEQRDSAMYRCASSPWTGGMNTEAFFGQGTRLTVV.

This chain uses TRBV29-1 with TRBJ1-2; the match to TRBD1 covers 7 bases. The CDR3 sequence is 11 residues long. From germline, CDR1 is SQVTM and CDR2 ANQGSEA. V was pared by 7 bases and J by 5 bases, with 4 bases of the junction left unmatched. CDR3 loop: CSGGQSYGYTF. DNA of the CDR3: TGCAGCGGGGGACAGTCGTATGGCTACACCTTC.

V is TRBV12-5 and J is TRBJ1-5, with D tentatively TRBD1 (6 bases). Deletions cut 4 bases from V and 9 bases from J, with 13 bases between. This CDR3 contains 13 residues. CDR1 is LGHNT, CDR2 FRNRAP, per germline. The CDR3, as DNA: TGTGCTAGTGGTTCATTACAGGGTAGGCCCCAGCATTTT. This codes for CASGSLQGRPQHF.

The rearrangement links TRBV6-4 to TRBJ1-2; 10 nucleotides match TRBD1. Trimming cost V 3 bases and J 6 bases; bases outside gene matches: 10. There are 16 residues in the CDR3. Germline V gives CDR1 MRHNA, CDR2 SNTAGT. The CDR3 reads CASSEDRTGGFNGYTF. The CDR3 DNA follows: TGTGCCAGCAGTGAAGACAGGACAGGGGGGTTTAATGGCTACACCTTC.

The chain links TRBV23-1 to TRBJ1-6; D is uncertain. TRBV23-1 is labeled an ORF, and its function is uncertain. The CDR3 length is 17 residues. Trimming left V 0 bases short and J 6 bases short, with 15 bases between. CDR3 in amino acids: CASSQSRTHGVNSPLHF. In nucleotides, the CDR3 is TGCGCCAGCAGTCAATCTCGTACGCACGGTGTTAATTCACCCCTCCACTTT.

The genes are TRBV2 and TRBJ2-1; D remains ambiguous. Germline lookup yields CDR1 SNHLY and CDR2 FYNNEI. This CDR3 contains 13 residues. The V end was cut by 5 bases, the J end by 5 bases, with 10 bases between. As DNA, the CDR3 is TGTGCCAGCAGTAAGACTCCTGACAATGAGCAGTTCTTC. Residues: CASSKTPDNEQFF. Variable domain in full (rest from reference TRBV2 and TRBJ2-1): EPEVTQTPSHQVTQMGQEVILRCVPISNHLYFYWYRQILGQKVEFLVSFYNNEISEKSEIFDDQFSVERPDGSNFTLKIRSTKLEDSAMYFCASSKTPDNEQFFGPGTRLTVL.

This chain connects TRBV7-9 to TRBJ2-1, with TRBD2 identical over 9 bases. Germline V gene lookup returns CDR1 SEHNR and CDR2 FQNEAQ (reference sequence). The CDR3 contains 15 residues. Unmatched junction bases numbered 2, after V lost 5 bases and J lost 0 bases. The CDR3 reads CASSRLADSYNEQFF. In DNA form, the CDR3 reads TGTGCCAGCAGCCGACTAGCGGACTCCTACAATGAGCAGTTCTTC. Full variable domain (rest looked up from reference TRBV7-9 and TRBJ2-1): DTGVSQNPRHKITKRGQNVTFRCDPISEHNRLYWYRQTLGQGPEFLTYFQNEAQLEKSRLLSDRFSAERPKGSFSTLEIQRTEQGDSAMYLCASSRLADSYNEQFFGPGTRLTVL.

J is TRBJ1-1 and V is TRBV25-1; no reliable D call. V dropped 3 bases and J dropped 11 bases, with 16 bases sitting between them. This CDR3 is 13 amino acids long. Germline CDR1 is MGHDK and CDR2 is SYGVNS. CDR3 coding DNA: TGTGCCAGCAGTGAGTCCGGGAAAAAAGGGGCTTTCTTT. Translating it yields CASSESGKKGAFF.

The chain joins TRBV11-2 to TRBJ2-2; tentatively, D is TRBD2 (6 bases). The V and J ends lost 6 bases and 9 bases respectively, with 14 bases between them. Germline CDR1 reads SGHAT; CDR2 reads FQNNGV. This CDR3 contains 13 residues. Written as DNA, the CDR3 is TGTGCCAGCAGGCCGGGACTGAGCCGGGAGCTGTTTTTT. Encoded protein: CASRPGLSRELFF.